The clone carrying this TCR beta chain showed up just a few times. The antigen is unknown. Of the isolated RNA, all was reverse transcribed, and so the sequenced material was expressed TCRB transcripts. Sequencing was performed with immunoSEQ multiplex PCR; in TCRdb, only in-frame clones are kept and a portion is missing. This repertoire shows approximately 270,000 clones, approximately 15% found once; its top ten account for 0.017%. This record belongs to a study of beta chain features in type 1 diabetes. Study results and limitations: There was a moderate but significant shortening of TCRB CDR3s in all four CD4+ subsets of Type 1 diabetes patients.

The CDR3 loop spans 12 amino acids. V was trimmed by 2 bases and J by 5 bases, leaving 7 bases between them. Germline CDR1 reads SGHNT; CDR2 reads YYREEE (reference sequence). Sequences were obtained from naive CD4+ T cells from blood. The clonotype comes from a man under 40 with type 1 diabetes. The J gene is TRBJ2-5, the V gene TRBV5-4, with D hard to call. The CDR3 loop is CASSFEWETQYF. CDR3 in DNA: TGTGCCAGCAGCTTCGAGTGGGAGACCCAGTACTTC.